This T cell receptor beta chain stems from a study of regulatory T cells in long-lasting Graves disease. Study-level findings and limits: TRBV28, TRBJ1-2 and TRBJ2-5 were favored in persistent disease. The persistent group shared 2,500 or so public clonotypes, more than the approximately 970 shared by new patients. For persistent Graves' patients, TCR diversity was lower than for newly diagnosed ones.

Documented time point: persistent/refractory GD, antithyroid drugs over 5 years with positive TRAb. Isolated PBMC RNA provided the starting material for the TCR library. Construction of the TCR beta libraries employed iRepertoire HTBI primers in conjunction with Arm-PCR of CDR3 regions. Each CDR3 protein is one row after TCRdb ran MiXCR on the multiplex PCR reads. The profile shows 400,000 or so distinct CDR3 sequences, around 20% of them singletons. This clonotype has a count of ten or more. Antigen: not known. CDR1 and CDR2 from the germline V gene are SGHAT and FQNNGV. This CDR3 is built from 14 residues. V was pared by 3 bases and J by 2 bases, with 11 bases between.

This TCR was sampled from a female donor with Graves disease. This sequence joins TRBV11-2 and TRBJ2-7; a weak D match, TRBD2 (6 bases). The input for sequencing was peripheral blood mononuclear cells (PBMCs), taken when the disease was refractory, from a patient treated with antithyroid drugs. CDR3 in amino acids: CASSLGTAPYEQYF. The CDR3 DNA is TGTGCCAGCAGCTTGGGGACTGCTCCCTACGAGCAGTACTTC.